The source of this T cell receptor beta chain is a study of radiation and T cells in renal cell carcinoma. Sequenced by immunoSEQ multiplex PCR; TCRdb stores in-frame clones only, minus some. The table records approximately 40,000 clones, around four fifths of them present only once. Germline V CDR1 and CDR2: SGHNT, YYREEE (reference sequence). The CDR3 totals 16 residues. V trimming: 4 bases; J trimming: 15 bases; junction bases outside the gene matches: 19. The sample's time point: blood 4 weeks post-SBRT, at nephrectomy. Treatment reported: 15 Gy SBRT to primary tumor, nephrectomy 4 weeks later. Nephrectomy followed 15 Gy stereotactic body radiation by 4 weeks.

Specimen: blood, collected from a patient whose treatment included radiotherapy and nephrectomy. The clonotype comes from a woman in her 70s with renal cell carcinoma. V and J are TRBV5-4 and TRBJ2-1; 10 bases align to TRBD2. The CDR3 DNA is TGTGCCAGCAGCCTCGAAAAAGAAATAGCGGGGGGACCTGGGTTCTTC. This sequence encodes CASSLEKEIAGGPGFF.